This T cell receptor beta chain emerged from a study of cytomegalovirus exposure and HLA in healthy donors (dated by TCRdb to 2016 to 2017). At the level of the whole study: An earlier analysis of several hundred of the donors reported about 300 Gb of sequence data and approximately 120 million unique TCR beta sequences obtained from 150 million to 200 million T cells. All discovery cohort repertoires had been generated using a single sequencing platform. Typing coverage varied by locus: about 620-640 donors for A, B, C, DRB1 and DQB1; approximately 500 for DQA1; over 600 for DPA1; roughly 450 for DPB1. To predict cytomegalovirus infection status, the study combined high-throughput TCR immunosequencing, statistical association of individual TCRs with disease status, and machine learning. A separate validation cohort of roughly 130 different subjects was used in addition to the 666-subject first cohort. An earlier analysis of 450 to 750 of the donors used high-throughput TCR beta sequencing to judge whether each TCR beta V gene segment behaved as functional or pseudogenic. A later genetic analysis took genome-wide SNP genotypes for about 55% of the 666 donors and used that subset as a discovery cohort. Rather than drawing on any new phenotypic data, the later analysis identified candidate immune exposures from TCR beta sequences and the way those sequences occurred across donors. Approximately 310 gigabases of sequencing data and tens of millions of unique TCR sequences made up an early release that covered 500 to 700 HLA-typed donors. Alongside the repertoire data, information on donor age, sex, ethnicity and CMV serostatus was compiled. Among a few hundred genotyped donors of the cohort, an average of around 240,000 unique TCR beta nucleotide sequences were sequenced per donor, 15% to 20% of them non-productive. Because of strong linkage in the cohort, roughly five DR-DQ haplotypes were treated as single units for association and clustering. Class I and class II HLA loci were covered by the typing at four-digit resolution. The study used immunosequencing to profile the T cell repertoires of 600 to 850 subjects and linked those repertoires to cytomegalovirus serostatus. Among the roughly 390 genotyped donors, about 85% belonged to the genetic ancestry cluster associated with self-reported Caucasian donors. A later analysis re-examined previously published TCR beta repertoires from roughly 720 donors and added high-resolution HLA genotyping to investigate patterns of TCR occurrence. The study was designed to test whether signatures of past pathogen exposure could be identified by cataloging public T cell receptors.

The cohort comprised several hundred healthy bone marrow donors. Cohort members were all nominally healthy when sampled, although unrecorded immune exposures were likely present. The donor was CMV seropositive and belonged to the group of about 290 seropositive cohort members. A peripheral blood sample was collected from each donor, and TCR beta sequencing was performed on peripheral blood mononuclear cells. The Qiagen DNeasy Blood Extraction Kit was used to extract genomic DNA from the blood cell samples. On the study overall, not on this receptor specifically: A cluster of highly shared sequence variants was judged likely to represent a technical artifact of the sequencing pipeline. A later genetic analysis reported fewer N-insertions in productive TCRs among donors in an Asian-associated ancestry cluster than the approximately 670-donor mean. Compared with equally common non-associated chains, HLA-associated TCR beta chains in a later analysis were more clonally expanded and had lower generation probabilities. While some public TCRs were present in many individuals, most TCR sequences turned up only very rarely across donors. Because some donors lacked HLA typing at each locus, the association tests relied only on the typed subset. For the cohort, immune exposure information was limited to CMV serostatus. The classifier was reported to diagnose cytomegalovirus status with high specificity and sensitivity in both the original cohort and the validation cohort. Strong co-occurrence of HLA alleles, especially DR and DQ, made assigning TCR associations to individual alleles difficult. A later analysis found that TCR association rates varied across HLA loci, with DRB1 alleles showing the most associated TCRs and HLA-C alleles the fewest. A few of the identified cytomegalovirus-associated TCR beta chains were confirmed in vitro to be specific for cytomegalovirus antigens. The presence/absence analyses assumed that sequencing depth was roughly uniform across donors, and that assumption may not be true. Specific HLA alleles were associated with 15,000 to 20,000 TCR beta sequences at a false discovery rate of 0.05 in a later analysis. According to the authors, the approach could potentially be generalized to other disease states and immunological phenotypes. The 87-base-pair reads could not distinguish some IMGT-functional V segments, including TRBV6-2 and TRBV6-3, so those segments were excluded. Because counts were too low, roughly 18 rarely observed V segments, including chromosome 9 orphons, were left out of the earlier analysis of over 550 of the donors. This cohort had only TCR beta chains sequenced, and the lack of alpha or paired-chain data limited which features could be detected. Most CMV-associated TCR beta chains appeared to be HLA-restricted in a later analysis, and the HLA associations seemed to be driven largely by CMV exposure. Broadly in line with IMGT annotations, most TCR beta V segments showed up in productive rearrangements about 87% or about 30% of the time in an earlier analysis of 587 of the donors. A further reported finding was that TCR beta sequences accurately predicted the HLA-A and HLA-B alleles for most subjects in the first cohort. Linkage disequilibrium might explain the correlated functional status among segregating V segments, but an unknown experimental factor could not be excluded. According to a later analysis, parvovirus B19, influenza, CMV and Epstein-Barr virus appeared linked to several top co-occurrence clusters. An association between a missense DCLRE1C variant and V-gene and J-gene trimming of TCR beta chains was found in a later genetic analysis and replicated in an independent cohort. In the study, around 150 TCR beta chains were listed as associated with cytomegalovirus.

About this clone itself: Its antigen is still unknown. No much larger clone exists at a distance of one base, and base qualities are not known.

From the cysteine up to the phenylalanine, the CDR3 has a length of 23 residues. Only CDR3 DNA is held: 69 bases, read in frame from base 1. The library came from the immunoSEQ multiplex PCR assay. For the multiplex PCR, a mixture combining 60 forward primers for TCR Vbeta segments and 13 reverse primers for TCR Jbeta segments was used. The CDR3 region of rearranged TCR beta genes was amplified from genomic DNA with a multiplex PCR assay. The amplified TCR beta libraries were sequenced on the Illumina HiSeq System as 87-base-pair reads. For the original study's pipeline: A later analysis tallied roughly 80 million unique TCR beta chains across the 666 repertoires, and around 9.9 million of those chains were shared by two or more donors. To remove PCR and sequencing errors, raw reads were error-corrected and collapsed into unique sequences using a nearest-neighbor algorithm that merged closely related sequences. Alignment of CDR3 sequences to IMGT reference sequences was used to assign V, D and J gene segments. For a sequence to be retained, a match of at least six nucleotides to both a V gene segment and a J gene segment was required. Rearrangements were called productive when the CDR3 lacked stop codons and stayed in frame with V and J; all others were non-productive. CDR3 was defined according to IMGT convention as the region running from the second conserved V-encoded cysteine to the conserved J-encoded phenylalanine. In an earlier analysis of roughly 580 of the donors, sequences lacking an unambiguous match to a single V gene segment were excluded. An earlier analysis of approximately 590 of the donors called V segments functional above 56.7% productive rearrangements and segregating when the between-donor standard deviation exceeded 5%. To diagnose cytomegalovirus status from the catalog of TCR beta chain sequences, a statistical classification framework was built. In a later analysis, TCR nucleotide sequences were compared against IMGT/GENE-DB human TR gene sequences so that V and J genes could be assigned. Using the TCRdist pipeline, a later analysis assigned CDR3 sequences along with most-parsimonious VDJ recombination scenarios. In a later analysis, each TCR beta chain was defined by its CDR3 amino acid sequence together with its V-gene family, and reads without a unique V-gene family were excluded. In a later analysis, 450 to 600 highly shared, low-generation-probability nucleotide sequences were removed to address suspected cross-contamination and a sequencing artifact. In a later analysis, a clonal expansion index was calculated for each public chain from normalized within-repertoire ranks of inferred template counts. In a later analysis, generation probabilities were computed with a VDJ recombination model fitted to out-of-frame rearrangements, and the resulting probabilities were checked against IGoR. In a later analysis, hypergeometric tests were used to score TCR-TCR, TCR-HLA and TCR-CMV co-occurrence, with a repertoire-size bias correction applied to TCR pairs. In a later analysis, false discovery rates were estimated by permuting HLA or CMV assignments 20 times. In a later analysis, co-occurring TCRs were grouped using DBSCAN, with TCRdist sequence similarity added in when clustering inside HLA-allele-positive subsets. Co-occurrence clustering excluded repertoires with fewer than 30,000 or more than 120,000 public chains, plus five with anomalous nucleotide sharing. TCRdb holds this immuneACCESS table with in-frame rearrangements only. Some clones are missing; in checked studies, unresolved V genes explain under half, and the rest has no known cause. The DNA was the basis for D and trimming; V, J and clone size are from that table. The sample table shows 150,000 or so clones, and roughly 85% are seen once. The ten biggest clones cover approximately 8% of the sample.

This chain is built from TRBV21-1 and TRBJ2-4; TRBD2 is the table's D call, not checked against the DNA. TRBV21-1 is flagged as a pseudogene. The TCR was taken from a male donor in good health and CMV-seropositive. Sequenced sample: PBMCs. CDR3 sequence: CASSKKAFLEGRRAREAKNIQYF. At the DNA level, the sequence is TGTGCCAGCAGCAAAAAAGCCTTTCTGGAGGGGCGAAGAGCGCGGGAAGCCAAAAACATTCAGTACTTC.